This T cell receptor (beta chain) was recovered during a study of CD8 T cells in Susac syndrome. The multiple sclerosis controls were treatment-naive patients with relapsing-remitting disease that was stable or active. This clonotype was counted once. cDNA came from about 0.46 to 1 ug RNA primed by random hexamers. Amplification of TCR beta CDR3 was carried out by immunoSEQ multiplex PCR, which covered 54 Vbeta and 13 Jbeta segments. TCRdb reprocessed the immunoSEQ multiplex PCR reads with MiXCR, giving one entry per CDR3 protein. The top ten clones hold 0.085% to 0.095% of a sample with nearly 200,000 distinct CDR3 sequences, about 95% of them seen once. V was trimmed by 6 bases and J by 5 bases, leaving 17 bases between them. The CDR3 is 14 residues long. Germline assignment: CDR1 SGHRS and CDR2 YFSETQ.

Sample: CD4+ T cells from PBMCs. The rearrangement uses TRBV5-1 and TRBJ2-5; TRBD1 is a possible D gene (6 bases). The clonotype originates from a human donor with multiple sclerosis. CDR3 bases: TGCGCCAGCAACTATCAGGGGAACGAGGAGACCCAGTACTTC. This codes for CASNYQGNEETQYF.